This is a list of T cell receptor beta chains from one sample in a study of T cell repertoires in cytomegalovirus infection. MiXCR was run by TCRdb on the reads, yielding one entry per CDR3 protein. Altogether roughly 990,000 distinct CDR3 sequences are present, roughly 31% being singletons, with the ten largest covering roughly 12%. Their antigens remain unidentified. The starting material was cultured CD8+ T cells from PBMCs, obtained from culture after CMV antigen stimulation. The origin of the receptors is a human donor in good health (CMV status not recorded). Some clones in this sample may be carry-over from other donors' samples. Each CDR3 is given with its conserved first and last residue. The D gene is left open where the match is weak. Only some rows state a clone size, as once, few, many or a class for expanded clones.

d_call clone_size j_call v_call cdr3_nt cdr3_aa
NA NA TRBJ1-5 TRBV6-6 TGTGCCAGCAGAGGGCATGATAGCAATCAGCCCCAGCATTTT CASRGHDSNQPQHF
NA few TRBJ2-6 TRBV4-3 TGCGCCTCGTGGGGTGGAGGCAGGGGTTATTTCTCTGGGGCCAACGTCCTGACTTTC CASWGGGRGYFSGANVLTF
NA NA TRBJ1-6 TRBV27 TGTGCCAGCAGTTTAATTCTGGACAAGATCTCACCCCTCCACTTT CASSLILDKISPLHF
TRBD1 NA TRBJ1-4 TRBV19 TGTGCCAGTAGTATAAAATGGATTGGAGGGGGCAGAAATGAAAAACTGTTTTTT CASSIKWIGGGRNEKLFF
NA few TRBJ1-1 TRBV28 TGTGCCAGCAGCGCCATACGGAAACAAGCTTTCTTT CASSAIRKQAFF
TRBD2 NA TRBJ2-3 TRBV6-2/TRBV6-3 TGTGCCAGCAGTTACTCTACTAGCGGCATTACAGATACGCAGTATTTT CASSYSTSGITDTQYF
NA many TRBJ1-1 TRBV6-1 TGTGCCAGCAGTGAGATCCAGAACACTGAAGCTTTCTTT CASSEIQNTEAFF
NA NA TRBJ1-2 TRBV29-1 TGCAGCGTTGTTTTACAAACAGGGACGGCAGGCTATGGCTACACCTTC CSVVLQTGTAGYGYTF
NA NA TRBJ2-3 TRBV24-1 TGTGCCACCAGTGATTACATGTCAGATACGCAGTATTTT CATSDYMSDTQYF
TRBD1 NA TRBJ1-5 TRBV7-2 TGTGCCAGCAGCTTAATAGGGGGCCGTCAGCCCCAGCATTTT CASSLIGGRQPQHF
TRBD1 NA TRBJ1-2 TRBV12-3/TRBV12-4 TGTGCCAGCAGACGACAGGGTGGAGGCTACACCTTC CASRRQGGGYTF
TRBD2 many TRBJ2-5 TRBV7-7 TGTGCTAGCAGCTTAGCGACTAGCGTACAAGAGACCCAGTACTTC CASSLATSVQETQYF
NA NA TRBJ1-2 TRBV4-1 TGCGCCAGCAGCCAACTAATCGTCCACGGGGTTAACTATGGCTACACCTTC CASSQLIVHGVNYGYTF
TRBD1 many TRBJ1-1 TRBV7-9 TGTGCCAGCAGCCCCGGGGGGGACAGGGAAGCTTTCTTT CASSPGGDREAFF
TRBD2 NA TRBJ2-1 TRBV20-1 TGCAGTGCGTCAAGCGGGGGACGAAGGAGTGAGCAGTTCTTC CSASSGGRRSEQFF
TRBD1 NA TRBJ1-5 TRBV6-1 TGTGCCAGCAGTGACTTAACAGGGGGCAATCAGCCCCAGCATTTT CASSDLTGGNQPQHF
TRBD1 few TRBJ2-1 TRBV27 TGTGCCAGCAGTCCCGGGACAGGGTCTCTCGAGCAGTTCTTC CASSPGTGSLEQFF
NA few TRBJ2-3 TRBV18 TGTGCCAGCTCACCTTCTTCCGGGGGAAGCACAGATACGCAGTATTTT CASSPSSGGSTDTQYF
NA NA TRBJ2-5 TRBV28 TGTGCCAGCAGTCCAGTAGGGGGGGGGGGGCTAGAGGAGACCCAGTACTTC CASSPVGGGGLEETQYF
NA few TRBJ2-2 TRBV10-3 TGTGCCATCGGGGGGCCTCAGGCCGGGGAGCTGTTTTTT CAIGGPQAGELFF